The 23 T cell receptor beta chains presented below share a single source sample, sequenced in a study of control samples from healthy donors and cancer patients. The assay was immunoSEQ multiplex PCR, and TCRdb's table has in-frame clones only and misses some. The profile shows some 210,000 clones, over 80% of them singletons. Input material: blood. These receptors all come from a man between 25 and 39 years old in good health.

The CDR3 sequence is CASSDLILGYTF. Here the CDR3 DNA reads TGTGCCAGTAGCGACTTGATACTAGGCTACACCTTC. The rearrangement links TRBV19 to TRBJ1-2; unclear D gene. This CDR3 contains 12 residues. V shed 6 bases and J shed 8 bases, with 13 bases lying between them. CDR1 is LNHDA, CDR2 SQIVND, per germline (reference sequence).

About this clone itself: Other nucleotide sequences from this sample produce the same CDR3. V and J are TRBV3-1 (or the pseudogene TRBV3-2) and TRBJ1-2, with D maybe TRBD1 (5 bases). This CDR3 is built from 16 residues. V lost 3 bases to trimming and J lost 7 bases, with 21 bases between them. CDR1 and CDR2 (germline): LGHDT, YNNKEL (reference sequence). CDR3 nucleotide sequence: TGTGCCAGCAGCCAGAATGAGCCGGGGGGTTGGGGTGGCTACACCTTC. Its translation: CASSQNEPGGWGGYTF.

This rearrangement joins TRBV5-1 to TRBJ2-1; tentative D call: TRBD2 (5 bases). The V and J ends lost 2 bases and 8 bases respectively, with 20 bases between them. Germline V gene sequence: CDR1 SGHRS, CDR2 YFSETQ. The length of the CDR3 is 16 residues. Here the CDR3 DNA reads TGCGCCAGCAGCTTCCGCGACTACCAAAAGGGTCATGAGCAGTTCTTC. Its translation is CASSFRDYQKGHEQFF. Variable domain in full (rest from reference TRBV5-1 and TRBJ2-1): KAGVTQTPRYLIKTRGQQVTLSCSPISGHRSVSWYQQTPGQGLQFLFEYFSETQRNKGNFPGRFSGRQFSNSRSEMNVSTLELGDSALYLCASSFRDYQKGHEQFFGPGTRLTVL.

This chain joins TRBV30 and TRBJ2-2; D unclear. V lost 3 bases and J 4 bases, leaving 6 bases between the germline ends. This CDR3 spans 12 amino acids. CDR1 is GTSNPN and CDR2 is SVGIG in the germline V gene (reference sequence). As DNA, the CDR3 is TGTGCCTGGAGGGGCCTCACCGGGGAGCTGTTTTTT. Encoded protein: CAWRGLTGELFF.

The chain links TRBV21-1 to TRBJ1-6. TRBV21-1 is noted as a pseudogene. The CDR3 totals 19 residues. DNA for the CDR3: TGTGCCAGCAGCACCATACTAGGACCAGGCCCGCCGCCGAATTCACCCCTCCACTTT. Amino acid sequence: CASSTILGPGPPPNSPLHF.

The chain is built from TRBV10-1 and TRBJ2-3, with 12 nucleotides matching TRBD2. Germline V CDR1 and CDR2: WNHNN, SYGVQD (reference sequence). Germline trimming cut 3 bases from V and 0 bases from J; bases unmatched to any gene: 4. The CDR3 is made up of 17 amino acids. The CDR3 spells CASSDPTSGGSTDTQYF. In nucleotides, the CDR3 is TGCGCCAGCAGTGACCCTACTAGCGGGGGGAGCACAGATACGCAGTATTTT.

The CDR3 protein is CASSPRDRGYTYEQYF. The CDR3 nucleotides are TGCGCCAGCAGCCCCCGGGACAGGGGGTACACCTACGAGCAGTACTTC. The chain has TRBV5-1 and TRBJ2-7, with TRBD1 matching over 11 bases. After removal of 4 bases from V and 2 bases from J, the junction contained 8 bases not matched to a gene. This CDR3 is 16 amino acids long. Germline values: CDR1 SGHRS, CDR2 YFSETQ.

V usage is TRBV2 and J usage is TRBJ1-2, with D hard to call. There are 15 residues in the CDR3. V dropped 2 bases and J dropped 2 bases, with 12 bases sitting between them. The V gene's germline CDR1 is SNHLY and CDR2 FYNNEI. CDR3 nucleotides: TGTGCCAGCAGTGAAAAATGGGCCAGAAACTATGGCTACACCTTC. This encodes CASSEKWARNYGYTF.

This chain joins TRBV5-4 and TRBJ2-1; D remains unclear. This CDR3 is built from 13 residues. From germline, CDR1 is SGHNT and CDR2 YYREEE (reference sequence). Trimming removed 4 bases from V and 10 bases from J, with 15 bases in between. CDR3 nucleotide sequence: TGTGCCAGCAGCCCCTTGGATGAACCCGAGCAGTTCTTC. Protein: CASSPLDEPEQFF.

In nucleotides, the CDR3 is TGTGCCAGCAGTTTCATCAGCCCATCCTCACCCCTCCACTTT. Amino acid sequence: CASSFISPSSPLHF. The chain combines TRBV27 with TRBJ1-6, with D unresolved. Germline-derived CDR1 and CDR2 are MNHEY and SMNVEV (reference sequence). V was clipped by 3 bases and J by 10 bases, with 13 bases between them. This CDR3 contains 14 residues.

The gene calls are TRBV5-1 and TRBJ2-1, with 9 nucleotides matching TRBD2. CDR1 is SGHRS, CDR2 YFSETQ, per germline. The V segment lost 0 bases and the J segment 4 bases; nucleotides outside the gene matches: 2. The CDR3 sequence is 15 residues long. CDR3 residues: CASSLGSGGYNEQFF. CDR3 coding DNA: TGCGCCAGCAGCTTGGGCAGCGGGGGGTACAATGAGCAGTTCTTC.

The chain is built from TRBV7-8 and TRBJ2-7, with D perhaps TRBD2 (5 bases). V dropped 2 bases and J dropped 1 base, with 12 bases sitting between them. Germline CDR1 SGHVS, CDR2 FQNEAQ. CDR3 length equals 15 residues. The CDR3 sequence: CASSLLSGVSYEQYF. DNA for the CDR3: TGTGCCAGCAGCTTATTGTCCGGGGTTTCCTACGAGCAGTACTTC.

This sequence joins TRBV19 and TRBJ1-5; the D gene is possibly TRBD1 (6 bases). Between the trimmed V and J ends, which lost 11 bases and 0 bases, there was a span of 17 bases. The germline V gene has CDR1 LNHDA and CDR2 SQIVND (reference sequence). This CDR3 has 15 amino acids. The CDR3 is CAGGGRVPSNQPQHF. DNA of the CDR3: TGTGCCGGTGGGGGCAGGGTCCCTAGCAATCAGCCCCAGCATTTT.

This chain uses TRBV4-1 with TRBJ1-3; a weak D match, TRBD1 (6 bases). Trimming stripped 3 bases from V and 4 bases from J, with 10 bases between. CDR1 and CDR2 (germline): MGHRA, YSYEKL. This CDR3 has 14 residues. The CDR3 spells CASSQRTAGNTIYF. The CDR3 coding sequence is TGCGCCAGCAGCCAGAGGACAGCCGGAAACACCATATATTTT.

This chain links TRBV28 with TRBJ2-7; weak D call: TRBD1 (5 bases). Germline CDR1 is MDHEN and CDR2 is SYDVKM. V was cut by 4 bases and J by 2 bases, with 15 bases left in between. The length of the CDR3 is 15 residues. CDR3 DNA: TGTGCCAGCAGTTCACCTAAAGGACATCCCTACGAGCAGTACTTC. This encodes CASSSPKGHPYEQYF.

The chain couples TRBV5-1 to TRBJ1-6; TRBD1 agrees at 7 bases. Germline-derived CDR1 and CDR2 are SGHRS and YFSETQ. The CDR3 has 16 residues. V trimming: 4 bases; J trimming: 5 bases; junction bases outside the gene matches: 9. The CDR3 DNA reads as TGCGCCAGCAGCGACACAGGGGCACCGAATAATTCACCCCTCCACTTT. Amino acid sequence: CASSDTGAPNNSPLHF.

V and J are TRBV18 and TRBJ2-7; maybe TRBD1 (6 bases). The CDR3 length is 12 residues. V dropped 4 bases and J dropped 6 bases, with 10 bases sitting between them. CDR1 is KGHSH and CDR2 is LQKENI in the germline V gene. The CDR3 protein is CASSQPGVEQYF. The CDR3 nucleotides read TGTGCCAGCTCACAACCAGGGGTCGAGCAGTACTTC.

The chain recombines TRBV5-1 with TRBJ2-5; D perhaps matches TRBD1 (7 bases). The CDR3 runs to 13 residues. CDR1 and CDR2 from the germline V gene are SGHRS and YFSETQ. The V gene lost 2 bases and the J gene lost 5 bases, with 10 bases spanning the gap. CDR3 region: CASSLQGRETQYF. CDR3 DNA: TGCGCCAGCAGCTTACAGGGGAGGGAGACCCAGTACTTC.

This rearrangement joins TRBV12-3 or TRBV12-4 to TRBJ1-5; D is possibly TRBD1 (5 bases). Trimming took off 6 bases at V and 9 bases at J, with 12 bases between the two ends. CDR3 size: 12 residues. The CDR3 DNA sequence: TGTGCCAGCAGCAACCAGGGAACGCCCCAGCATTTT. It yields the protein CASSNQGTPQHF.

The sample holds one count of this clone. The J gene is TRBJ1-1, the V gene TRBV10-3; no clear D gene. V was trimmed by 7 bases and J by 3 bases, leaving 15 bases between them. Germline V CDR1 and CDR2: ENHRY, SYGVKD. This CDR3 has 14 residues. The CDR3: CAIKTSIDHTEAFF. The CDR3 DNA reads TGTGCCATCAAAACCTCGATCGACCACACTGAAGCTTTCTTT.

J is TRBJ2-7 and V is TRBV4-1; 14 bases fit TRBD2. CDR3 length equals 15 residues. Germline V gives CDR1 MGHRA, CDR2 YSYEKL. Trimming cost V 5 bases and J 5 bases; bases outside gene matches: 5. CDR3 in amino acids: CASSAGLAGGHEQYF. The CDR3 DNA follows: TGCGCCAGCAGCGCAGGACTAGCGGGGGGCCACGAGCAGTACTTC.

CDR3 coding DNA: TGTGCCACCAGGACCCACAGGGGTTTCGACTATGGCTACACCTTC. Translated: CATRTHRGFDYGYTF. This sequence joins TRBV24-1 and TRBJ1-2, with 7 bases fitting TRBD1. The CDR3 spans 15 residues. Germline lookup yields CDR1 KGHDR and CDR2 SFDVKD. After removal of 7 bases from V and 3 bases from J, the junction contained 10 bases not matched to a gene.

The V and J genes are TRBV25-1 and TRBJ1-4; D is undetermined. Germline V gives CDR1 MGHDK, CDR2 SYGVNS. The V and J ends lost 3 bases and 1 base respectively, with 15 bases between them. The CDR3 extends over 17 amino acids. CDR3 sequence: CASSDTLGVITNEKLFF. The CDR3 DNA sequence: TGTGCCAGCAGTGACACCCTCGGGGTTATAACTAATGAAAAACTGTTTTTT. The full variable domain, in which reference TRBV25-1 and TRBJ1-4 provide the parts outside the CDR3, is EADIYQTPRYLVIGTGKKITLECSQTMGHDKMYWYQQDPGMELHLIHYSYGVNSTEKGDLSSESTVSRIRTEHFPLTLESARPSHTSQYLCASSDTLGVITNEKLFFGSGTQLSVL.